The rows below give T cell receptor beta chains drawn from one sample of a study of blood T cell repertoires in COVID-19. Profiled with immunoSEQ multiplex PCR; TCRdb holds only in-frame clones, not every one. The repertoire holds roughly 350,000 clones, about 92% seen once, with less than 20% in the top ten. The sequencing input was PBMCs or T cells enriched from blood (not recorded which). All receptors derive from a woman in her twenties or thirties who had recovered from COVID-19. CDR3s include the opening cysteine and the closing phenylalanine or tryptophan. D genes are given only for firm matches. The size field is filled for only some rows; it gives once, few, many or a size class.

J gene: TRBJ1-5
V gene: TRBV15
CDR3 length: 16
clone size: -
D gene: -
CDR3 DNA: TGTGCCACCAGCAGAGATCTAGGGCAGGGCGCTCAGCCCCAGCATTTT
CDR3 protein: CATSRDLGQGAQPQHF

J gene: TRBJ2-7
V gene: TRBV6-4
CDR3 length: 14
clone size: few
D gene: TRBD1
CDR3 DNA: TGTGCCAGCAGTGACTCTGTCAGGGGGTTAGAGCAGTACTTC
CDR3 protein: CASSDSVRGLEQYF

J gene: TRBJ2-5
V gene: TRBV27
CDR3 length: 12
clone size: -
D gene: TRBD2
CDR3 DNA: TGTGCCGCGCGGGGGTGGGATAAGACCCAGTACTTC
CDR3 protein: CAARGWDKTQYF

J gene: TRBJ2-7
V gene: TRBV10-1
CDR3 length: 15
clone size: -
D gene: -
CDR3 DNA: TGCGCCAGCAGTGAAGAGCGTAGGAGCTCCTACGAGCAGTACTTC
CDR3 protein: CASSEERRSSYEQYF

J gene: TRBJ2-7
V gene: TRBV7-9
CDR3 length: 13
clone size: -
D gene: -
CDR3 DNA: TGTGCCAGCAGCTTAGATTCAGGATACGAGCAGTACTTC
CDR3 protein: CASSLDSGYEQYF

J gene: TRBJ1-1
V gene: TRBV5-4
CDR3 length: 13
clone size: -
D gene: -
CDR3 DNA: TGTGCCAGCAGCTTGCAGGAGGATACTGAAGCTTTCTTT
CDR3 protein: CASSLQEDTEAFF

J gene: TRBJ2-1
V gene: TRBV10-3
CDR3 length: 17
clone size: -
D gene: TRBD1
CDR3 DNA: TGTGCCATCAGTGAGTCGAGTAGTAGGACAGGGGGCTGGGAGCAGTTCTTC
CDR3 protein: CAISESSSRTGGWEQFF

J gene: TRBJ2-1
V gene: TRBV7-9
CDR3 length: 15
clone size: -
D gene: TRBD2
CDR3 DNA: TGTGCCAGCAGCCACACACCTAGCGGGGCAAATGAGCAGTTCTTC
CDR3 protein: CASSHTPSGANEQFF

J gene: TRBJ2-2
V gene: TRBV27
CDR3 length: 12
clone size: once
D gene: -
CDR3 DNA: TGTGCCAGCGGCCGCTACACCGGGGAGCTGTTTTTT
CDR3 protein: CASGRYTGELFF

J gene: TRBJ2-7
V gene: TRBV27
CDR3 length: 15
clone size: -
D gene: -
CDR3 DNA: TGTGCCAGCAGTTATAGGGGGATTGGATCCTACGAGCAGTACTTC
CDR3 protein: CASSYRGIGSYEQYF

J gene: TRBJ2-5
V gene: TRBV7-7
CDR3 length: 17
clone size: -
D gene: TRBD2
CDR3 DNA: TGTGCTAGCAGCTTACCCGTGACTAGCGGGGTGGGGGAGACCCAGTACTTC
CDR3 protein: CASSLPVTSGVGETQYF

J gene: TRBJ2-5
V gene: TRBV6-1
CDR3 length: 12
clone size: -
D gene: -
CDR3 DNA: TGTGCCAGCAGTGAACGGTGGGAGACCCAGTACTTC
CDR3 protein: CASSERWETQYF

J gene: TRBJ2-5
V gene: TRBV3-1/TRBV3-2
CDR3 length: 16
clone size: -
D gene: -
CDR3 DNA: TGTGCCAGCAGCCAAGAAGGGAAGCGGCTCCAAGAGACCCAGTACTTC
CDR3 protein: CASSQEGKRLQETQYF

J gene: TRBJ2-1
V gene: TRBV2
CDR3 length: 14
clone size: once
D gene: TRBD1
CDR3 DNA: TGTGCCAGTTCGACAGGGGCTAGGTACAATGAGCAGTTCTTC
CDR3 protein: CASSTGARYNEQFF

J gene: TRBJ2-1
V gene: TRBV4-2
CDR3 length: 17
clone size: -
D gene: TRBD2
CDR3 DNA: TGTGCCAGCAGCCAAGACCTGGGCGGGAGAGGGTACAATGAGCAGTTCTTC
CDR3 protein: CASSQDLGGRGYNEQFF

J gene: TRBJ2-3
V gene: TRBV21-1
CDR3 length: 17
clone size: -
D gene: -
CDR3 DNA: TGTGCCAGCAGCAATACCGGACAGGGGGCCAGCACAGATACGCAGTATTTT
CDR3 protein: CASSNTGQGASTDTQYF

J gene: TRBJ1-1
V gene: TRBV5-1
CDR3 length: 15
clone size: -
D gene: TRBD1
CDR3 DNA: TGCGCCAGCAAAGCCCAGGGACAGATGAACACTGAAGCTTTCTTT
CDR3 protein: CASKAQGQMNTEAFF

J gene: TRBJ2-7
V gene: TRBV9
CDR3 length: 15
clone size: -
D gene: -
CDR3 DNA: TGTGCCAGCAGCGTATCTTCCCTGAGCTCCTACGAGCAGTACTTC
CDR3 protein: CASSVSSLSSYEQYF

J gene: TRBJ1-4
V gene: TRBV7-2
CDR3 length: 14
clone size: -
D gene: -
CDR3 DNA: TGTGCCAGCAGCTTGGGCAGGACTAATGAAAAACTGTTTTTT
CDR3 protein: CASSLGRTNEKLFF

J gene: TRBJ2-6
V gene: TRBV5-8
CDR3 length: 15
clone size: -
D gene: -
CDR3 DNA: TGTGCCAGCAGCTTGGCGGGGTTTGGGGCCAACGTCCTGACTTTC
CDR3 protein: CASSLAGFGANVLTF

J gene: TRBJ2-1
V gene: TRBV12-3/TRBV12-4
CDR3 length: 12
clone size: -
D gene: -
CDR3 DNA: TGTGCCAGCAGCCCCCGCGACAATGAGCAGTTCTTC
CDR3 protein: CASSPRDNEQFF

J gene: TRBJ2-7
V gene: TRBV5-1
CDR3 length: 14
clone size: -
D gene: -
CDR3 DNA: TGCGCCAGCAGCCGGGAGCAAGCAGGCTACGAGCAGTACTTC
CDR3 protein: CASSREQAGYEQYF

J gene: TRBJ2-3
V gene: TRBV5-6
CDR3 length: 15
clone size: -
D gene: -
CDR3 DNA: TGTGCCAGCAGCTTCGGGGCGGGGAGCACAGATACGCAGTATTTT
CDR3 protein: CASSFGAGSTDTQYF

J gene: TRBJ2-3
V gene: TRBV10-3
CDR3 length: 16
clone size: -
D gene: TRBD2
CDR3 DNA: TGTGCCACCCGACTAGCGGGGGGCCGAAGCACAGATACGCAGTATTTT
CDR3 protein: CATRLAGGRSTDTQYF

J gene: TRBJ2-5
V gene: TRBV3-1/TRBV3-2
CDR3 length: 14
clone size: -
D gene: -
CDR3 DNA: TGTGCCAGCAGCCAAGCGTGGCAGCAAGAGACCCAGTACTTC
CDR3 protein: CASSQAWQQETQYF

J gene: TRBJ2-7
V gene: TRBV27
CDR3 length: 15
clone size: -
D gene: -
CDR3 DNA: TGTGCCAGCAGTTTAAGGGCAGGGCTCTCCTACGAGCAGTACTTC
CDR3 protein: CASSLRAGLSYEQYF

J gene: TRBJ1-1
V gene: TRBV4-2
CDR3 length: 13
clone size: -
D gene: -
CDR3 DNA: TGTGCCAGCAGCCAAGATTGGCACACTGAAGCTTTCTTT
CDR3 protein: CASSQDWHTEAFF

J gene: TRBJ2-2
V gene: TRBV6-2/TRBV6-3
CDR3 length: 16
clone size: -
D gene: -
CDR3 DNA: TGTGCCAGCAGTTACAGGTGGGCAGACGGTGGCGGGGAGCTGTTTTTT
CDR3 protein: CASSYRWADGGGELFF

J gene: TRBJ1-1
V gene: TRBV18
CDR3 length: 13
clone size: -
D gene: -
CDR3 DNA: TGTGCCAGCTCACCAAGCCAGAACACTGAAGCTTTCTTT
CDR3 protein: CASSPSQNTEAFF

J gene: TRBJ2-7
V gene: TRBV10-3
CDR3 length: 12
clone size: -
D gene: -
CDR3 DNA: TGTGCCATCAGATCTACCAACTACGAGCAGTACTTC
CDR3 protein: CAIRSTNYEQYF

J gene: TRBJ2-5
V gene: TRBV5-4
CDR3 length: 17
clone size: -
D gene: TRBD2
CDR3 DNA: TGTGCCAGCACATTTGGGACTAGCGGGAGGAGGGAGGGGACCCAGTACTTC
CDR3 protein: CASTFGTSGRREGTQYF

J gene: TRBJ2-7
V gene: TRBV7-9
CDR3 length: 14
clone size: -
D gene: TRBD1
CDR3 DNA: TGTGCCAGCAGCTTAGTACAGGGGGCCTACGAGCAGTACTTC
CDR3 protein: CASSLVQGAYEQYF

J gene: TRBJ2-7
V gene: TRBV7-2
CDR3 length: 16
clone size: -
D gene: -
CDR3 DNA: TGTGCCAGCAGCTTAGCGCCTGTAAGGGGAGGTTCCGAGCAGTACTTC
CDR3 protein: CASSLAPVRGGSEQYF

J gene: TRBJ2-1
V gene: TRBV28
CDR3 length: 13
clone size: -
D gene: -
CDR3 DNA: TGTGCCAGCGGGACTCCTTCCTACAATGAGCAGTTCTTC
CDR3 protein: CASGTPSYNEQFF

J gene: TRBJ2-6
V gene: TRBV23-1
CDR3 length: 17
clone size: -
D gene: -
CDR3 DNA: TGCGCCAGCAGTCAATCGGTCCGGTGCTCTGGGGCCAACGTCCTGACTTTC
CDR3 protein: CASSQSVRCSGANVLTF

J gene: TRBJ2-1
V gene: TRBV29-1
CDR3 length: 20
clone size: -
D gene: TRBD2
CDR3 DNA: TGCAGCGTTGAAGAGCCTACACTAGCGGGAGGTCGAAGCTCCTACAATGAGCAGTTCTTC
CDR3 protein: CSVEEPTLAGGRSSYNEQFF

J gene: TRBJ1-1
V gene: TRBV19
CDR3 length: 14
clone size: once
D gene: -
CDR3 DNA: TGTGCCAGTAGTATAGCAAGAGGGAACACTGAAGCTTTCTTT
CDR3 protein: CASSIARGNTEAFF

J gene: TRBJ1-6
V gene: TRBV18
CDR3 length: 15
clone size: few
D gene: TRBD1
CDR3 DNA: TGTGCCAGTTCAACAGGGGCCGACTATAATTCACCCCTCCACTTT
CDR3 protein: CASSTGADYNSPLHF

J gene: TRBJ1-5
V gene: TRBV27
CDR3 length: 14
clone size: -
D gene: -
CDR3 DNA: TGTGCCAGCAGTTTAGTGGGAGCGGATCAGCCCCAGCATTTT
CDR3 protein: CASSLVGADQPQHF

J gene: TRBJ2-1
V gene: TRBV28
CDR3 length: 16
clone size: -
D gene: TRBD2
CDR3 DNA: TGTGCCAGCAGTTCCGGGGCTAGCGGTTCCTACAATGAGCAGTTCTTC
CDR3 protein: CASSSGASGSYNEQFF

J gene: TRBJ1-2
V gene: TRBV7-3
CDR3 length: 13
clone size: -
D gene: -
CDR3 DNA: TGTGCCAGCAGCGCGGGCCCTAACTATGGCTACACCTTC
CDR3 protein: CASSAGPNYGYTF

J gene: TRBJ2-7
V gene: TRBV11-2
CDR3 length: 12
clone size: once
D gene: -
CDR3 DNA: TGTGCCAGCAGCTTGGCCCCCCACGAGCAGTACTTC
CDR3 protein: CASSLAPHEQYF

J gene: TRBJ1-3
V gene: TRBV14
CDR3 length: 12
clone size: -
D gene: -
CDR3 DNA: TGTGCCAGCAGCCCAAACAGCCGCACCATATATTTT
CDR3 protein: CASSPNSRTIYF

J gene: TRBJ1-2
V gene: TRBV7-2
CDR3 length: 14
clone size: once
D gene: TRBD1
CDR3 DNA: TGTGCCAGCAGCTCGGGACAGGGATCTGTCGGCTACACCTTC
CDR3 protein: CASSSGQGSVGYTF

J gene: TRBJ2-5
V gene: TRBV3-1/TRBV3-2
CDR3 length: 18
clone size: -
D gene: TRBD2
CDR3 DNA: TGTGCCAGCAGCCCGACTAGGACTAGCGGGGGAACATGGGGGACCCAGTACTTC
CDR3 protein: CASSPTRTSGGTWGTQYF

J gene: TRBJ2-7
V gene: TRBV27
CDR3 length: 15
clone size: -
D gene: TRBD2
CDR3 DNA: TGTGCCAGCAGTCACCAACTAGCGTTCTCCTACGAGCAGTACTTC
CDR3 protein: CASSHQLAFSYEQYF

J gene: TRBJ1-6
V gene: TRBV28
CDR3 length: 16
clone size: -
D gene: TRBD1
CDR3 DNA: TGTGCCAGCGCACCTGGAGGGGGCAGTTTAAATTCACCCCTCCACTTT
CDR3 protein: CASAPGGGSLNSPLHF

J gene: TRBJ1-1
V gene: TRBV3-1/TRBV3-2
CDR3 length: 15
clone size: -
D gene: -
CDR3 DNA: TGTGCCAGCAGCCCCGTGGCGGGAATGAACACTGAAGCTTTCTTT
CDR3 protein: CASSPVAGMNTEAFF

J gene: TRBJ2-7
V gene: TRBV11-2
CDR3 length: 13
clone size: -
D gene: TRBD1
CDR3 DNA: TGTGCCAGCAGCCCCGGACAGGGCTACGAGCAGTACTTC
CDR3 protein: CASSPGQGYEQYF

J gene: TRBJ2-7
V gene: TRBV4-2
CDR3 length: 15
clone size: once
D gene: TRBD2
CDR3 DNA: TGTGCCAGCAGCCTAGGGACTAGCGTCTCCTACGAGCAGTACTTC
CDR3 protein: CASSLGTSVSYEQYF

J gene: TRBJ2-7
V gene: TRBV19
CDR3 length: 11
clone size: -
D gene: -
CDR3 DNA: TGTGCCAGTAGTTGGAGATACGAGCAGTACTTC
CDR3 protein: CASSWRYEQYF

J gene: TRBJ1-2
V gene: TRBV27
CDR3 length: 19
clone size: -
D gene: TRBD1
CDR3 DNA: TGTGCCAGCAGTCTTCATGCCCCCGGGACAGGGGGCTCGAACTATGGCTACACCTTC
CDR3 protein: CASSLHAPGTGGSNYGYTF

J gene: TRBJ2-7
V gene: TRBV18
CDR3 length: 13
clone size: -
D gene: -
CDR3 DNA: TGTGCCAGCTCACCGACAGCAGCCTACGAGCAGTACTTC
CDR3 protein: CASSPTAAYEQYF

J gene: TRBJ2-5
V gene: TRBV7-2
CDR3 length: 14
clone size: -
D gene: -
CDR3 DNA: TGTGCCAGCAGCCGCACGACGGGTCAAGAGACCCAGTACTTC
CDR3 protein: CASSRTTGQETQYF